The clone carrying this T cell receptor beta chain was picked up a small number of times. Its antigen is unidentified. Patients in the study, people with chemo-refractory metastatic non-small-cell lung cancer, received focal radiation plus ipilimumab CTLA-4 blockade. Only in-frame clones appear in the TCRdb table, and some are missing; sequencing was by immunoSEQ multiplex PCR. The sample records 55,000 to 80,000 clones, around 73% being singletons. This entry is derived from a study of radiotherapy plus CTLA-4 blockade in lung cancer. Looking at the study overall: Across the patients, objective responses occurred in under 20%, and disease control in 30% to 40%. Findings of the study overall: Together with interferon-beta, which increased in serum after radiation, early dynamic changes in blood T cell clones were reportedly the best predictors of response. TCR clones from tumors expanded in blood after radiotherapy plus ipilimumab.

The germline gives CDR1 ENHRY, CDR2 SYGVKD. Trimming pared 10 bases from V and 1 base from J, leaving 10 bases between. The CDR3 consists of 12 residues. The clonotype comes from a human donor with non-small cell lung cancer who had a complete response to radiotherapy plus ipilimumab. This material consisted of peripheral blood, taken from a patient treated with radiotherapy plus ipilimumab. This chain uses TRBV10-3 with TRBJ1-1, with TRBD1 as a possible D gene (6 bases). CDR3: CATCRGNTEAFF. DNA of the CDR3: TGTGCCACCTGCAGGGGGAACACTGAAGCTTTCTTT.